This T cell receptor beta chain was identified during a study of blood T cell repertoires in COVID-19. Study-wide background: COVID-19 samples, acute and convalescent, were from the United States, Italy and Spain. Sample material is recorded as cDNA or gDNA derived from T cells, B-cell-depleted T cells, or PBMCs.

As originally analysed: For nucleated cells, counts were estimated from reference gene primer amplification. Sequencing used immunoSEQ multiplex PCR; TCRdb keeps in-frame clones, though not all of them. V and J calls and clone size follow that table, whereas D and trimming were derived from the DNA. The repertoire includes about 310,000 clones, over 75% of them detected once, and 1% sits in the top ten. Unmatched junction bases numbered 8, after V lost 2 bases and J lost 7 bases. Per germline, CDR1 SGHDT and CDR2 YYEEEE. CDR3 size: 15 residues. The clonotype was recovered from a man in his fifties with active or convalescent COVID-19. Sequencing was done on a sample of peripheral blood. The rearrangement joins TRBV5-6 to TRBJ2-3; 9 bases line up with TRBD2. The CDR3 sequence is CASSFVSSGENTQYF. CDR3 nucleotide sequence: TGTGCCAGCAGCTTCGTATCTAGCGGGGAAAATACGCAGTATTTT.